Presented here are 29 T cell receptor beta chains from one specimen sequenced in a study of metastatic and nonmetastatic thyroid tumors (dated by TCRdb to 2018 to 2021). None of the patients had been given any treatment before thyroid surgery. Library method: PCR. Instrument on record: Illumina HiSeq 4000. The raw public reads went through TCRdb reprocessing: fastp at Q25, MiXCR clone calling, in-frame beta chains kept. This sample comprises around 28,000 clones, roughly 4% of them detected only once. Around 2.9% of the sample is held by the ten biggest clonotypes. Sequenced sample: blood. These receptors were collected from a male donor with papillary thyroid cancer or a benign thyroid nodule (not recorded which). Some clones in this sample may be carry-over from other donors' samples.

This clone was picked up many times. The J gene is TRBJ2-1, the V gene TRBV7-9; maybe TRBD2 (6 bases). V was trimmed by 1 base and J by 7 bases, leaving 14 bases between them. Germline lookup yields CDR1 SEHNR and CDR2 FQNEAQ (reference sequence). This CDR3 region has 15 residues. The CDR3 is CASSLDLAWQNEQFF. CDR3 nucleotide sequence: TGTGCCAGCAGCTTAGACCTAGCGTGGCAAAATGAGCAGTTCTTC.

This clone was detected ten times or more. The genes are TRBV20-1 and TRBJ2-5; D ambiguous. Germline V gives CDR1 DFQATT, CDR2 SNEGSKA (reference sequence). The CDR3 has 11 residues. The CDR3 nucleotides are TGCGTATTTAACAGACGGGAGACCCAGTACTTC. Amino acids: CVFNRRETQYF.

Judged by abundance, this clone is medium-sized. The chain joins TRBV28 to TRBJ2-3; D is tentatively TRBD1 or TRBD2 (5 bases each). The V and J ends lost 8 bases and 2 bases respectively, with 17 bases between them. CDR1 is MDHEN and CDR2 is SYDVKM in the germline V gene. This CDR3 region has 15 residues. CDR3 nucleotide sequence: TGTGCCAGCTCTCCCCCCTCGGGGCACACAGATACGCAGTATTTT. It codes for CASSPPSGHTDTQYF. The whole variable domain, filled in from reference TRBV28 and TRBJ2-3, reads DVKVTQSSRYLVKRTGEKVFLECVQDMDHENMFWYRQDPGLGLRLIYFSYDVKMKEKGDIPEGYSVSREKKERFSLILESASTNQTSMYLCASSPPSGHTDTQYFGPGTRLTVL.

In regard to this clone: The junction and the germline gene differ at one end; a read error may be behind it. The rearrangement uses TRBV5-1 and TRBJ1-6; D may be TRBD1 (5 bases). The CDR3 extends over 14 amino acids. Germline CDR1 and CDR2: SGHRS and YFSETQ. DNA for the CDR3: TGCGCCAGCAGCCCGCCCGGGGCTAATTCACCCCTCCATTTT. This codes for CASSPPGANSPLHF.

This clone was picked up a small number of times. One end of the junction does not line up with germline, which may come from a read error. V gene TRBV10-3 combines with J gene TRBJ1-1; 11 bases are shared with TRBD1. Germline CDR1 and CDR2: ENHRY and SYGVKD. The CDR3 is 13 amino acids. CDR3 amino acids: CATGDRGNNEDFF. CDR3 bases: TGTGCCACGGGGGACAGGGGGAACAATGAAGATTTCTTT.

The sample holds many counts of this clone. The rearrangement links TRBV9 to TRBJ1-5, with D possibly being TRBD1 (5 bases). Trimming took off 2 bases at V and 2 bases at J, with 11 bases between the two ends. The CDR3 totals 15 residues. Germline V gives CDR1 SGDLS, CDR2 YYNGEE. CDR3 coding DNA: TGTGCCAGCAGCGTCGGCCCGACAGGCAATCAGCCCCAGCATTTT. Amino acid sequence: CASSVGPTGNQPQHF. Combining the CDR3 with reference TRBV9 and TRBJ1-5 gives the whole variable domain DSGVTQTPKHLITATGQRVTLRCSPRSGDLSVYWYQQSLDQGLQFLIQYYNGEERAKGNILERFSAQQFPDLHSELNLSSLELGDSALYFCASSVGPTGNQPQHFGDGTRLSIL.

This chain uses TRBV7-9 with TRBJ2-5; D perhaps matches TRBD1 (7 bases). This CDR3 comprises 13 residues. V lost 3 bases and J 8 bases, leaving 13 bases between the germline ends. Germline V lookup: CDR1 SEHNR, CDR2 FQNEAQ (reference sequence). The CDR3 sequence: CASSFRGVDTQYF. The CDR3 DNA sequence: TGTGCCAGCAGCTTCAGGGGGGTTGATACCCAGTACTTC.

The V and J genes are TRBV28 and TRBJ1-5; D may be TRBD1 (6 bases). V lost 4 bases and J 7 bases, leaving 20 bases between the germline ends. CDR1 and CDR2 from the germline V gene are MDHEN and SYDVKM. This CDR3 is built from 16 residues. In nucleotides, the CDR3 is TGTGCCAGCAGTTCCCGGGGGGCCGGGTTGATGCAGCCCCAGCATTTT. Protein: CASSSRGAGLMQPQHF.

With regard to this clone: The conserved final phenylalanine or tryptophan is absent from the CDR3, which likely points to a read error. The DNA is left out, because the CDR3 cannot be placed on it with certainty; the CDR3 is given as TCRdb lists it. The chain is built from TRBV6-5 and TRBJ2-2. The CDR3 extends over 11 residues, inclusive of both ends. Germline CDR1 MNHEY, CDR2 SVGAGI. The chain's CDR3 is CASIYSGELYL.

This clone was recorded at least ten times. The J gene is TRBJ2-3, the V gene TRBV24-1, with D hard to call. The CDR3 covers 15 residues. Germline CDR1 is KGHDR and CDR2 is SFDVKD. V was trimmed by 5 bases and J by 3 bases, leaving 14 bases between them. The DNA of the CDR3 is TGTGCCACCAGTGCCCCCGAAATCGGGACAGATACGCAGTATTTT. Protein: CATSAPEIGTDTQYF.

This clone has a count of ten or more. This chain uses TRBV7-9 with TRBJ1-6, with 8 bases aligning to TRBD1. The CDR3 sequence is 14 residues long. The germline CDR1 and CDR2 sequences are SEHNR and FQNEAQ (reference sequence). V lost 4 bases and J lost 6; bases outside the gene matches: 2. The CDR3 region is CASSSGQGNSPLHF. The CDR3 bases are TGTGCCAGCAGCTCAGGACAGGGTAATTCACCCCTCCACTTT.

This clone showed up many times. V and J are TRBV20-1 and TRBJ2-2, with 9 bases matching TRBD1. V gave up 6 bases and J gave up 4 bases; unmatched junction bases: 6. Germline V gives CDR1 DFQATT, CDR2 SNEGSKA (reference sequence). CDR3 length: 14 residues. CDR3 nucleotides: TGCAGTGCCATGACAGGGGGAGGCACCGGGGAGCTGTTTTTT. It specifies CSAMTGGGTGELFF.

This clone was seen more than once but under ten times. The CDR3 reads CASLLRDRQETQYF. The CDR3 coding sequence is TGTGCCAGCTTACTACGGGACAGACAAGAGACCCAGTACTTC. The chain couples TRBV12-3 or TRBV12-4 to TRBJ2-5, with 7 bases fitting TRBD1. Losses at the gene ends were 8 bases for V and 2 bases for J; bases not matched to a gene: 8. CDR3 length equals 14 residues.

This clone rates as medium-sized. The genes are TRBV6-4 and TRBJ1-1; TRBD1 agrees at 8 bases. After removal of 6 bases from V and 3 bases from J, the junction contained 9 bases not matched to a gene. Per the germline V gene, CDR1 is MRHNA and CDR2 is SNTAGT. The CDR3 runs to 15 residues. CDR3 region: CASRKDRGADTEAFF. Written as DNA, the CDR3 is TGTGCCAGCAGAAAAGACAGGGGCGCGGACACTGAAGCTTTCTTT.

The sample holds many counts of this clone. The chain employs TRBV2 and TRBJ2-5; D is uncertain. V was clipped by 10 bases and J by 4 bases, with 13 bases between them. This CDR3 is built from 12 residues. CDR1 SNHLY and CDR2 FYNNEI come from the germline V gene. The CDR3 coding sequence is TGTGCCATCTCGGACGCAGGAGAGACCCAGTACTTC. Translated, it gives CAISDAGETQYF. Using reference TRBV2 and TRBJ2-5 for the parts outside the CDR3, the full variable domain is EPEVTQTPSHQVTQMGQEVILRCVPISNHLYFYWYRQILGQKVEFLVSFYNNEISEKSEIFDDQFSVERPDGSNFTLKIRSTKLEDSAMYFCAISDAGETQYFGPGTRLLVL.

The CDR3 spells CAWGRDSYTYEQYF. The CDR3 nucleotides are TGTGCCTGGGGTCGGGACAGCTATACGTACGAGCAGTACTTC. V usage is TRBV30 and J usage is TRBJ2-7, with 7 bases that match TRBD1. Germline-derived CDR1 and CDR2 are GTSNPN and SVGIG (reference sequence). Trimming at V came to 5 bases and at J to 4 bases, leaving 11 bases not matched to a gene. The CDR3 contains 14 residues.

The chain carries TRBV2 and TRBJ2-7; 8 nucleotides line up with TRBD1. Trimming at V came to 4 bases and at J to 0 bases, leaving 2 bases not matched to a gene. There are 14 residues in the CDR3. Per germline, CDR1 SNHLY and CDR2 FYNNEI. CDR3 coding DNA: TGTGCCAGCAGTGGACAGGGGAGCTCCTACGAGCAGTACTTC. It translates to CASSGQGSSYEQYF.

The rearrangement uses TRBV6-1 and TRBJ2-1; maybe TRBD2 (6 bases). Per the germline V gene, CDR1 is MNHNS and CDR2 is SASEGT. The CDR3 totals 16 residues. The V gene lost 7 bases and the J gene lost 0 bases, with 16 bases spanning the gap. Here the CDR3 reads CASNQLGGNSYNEQFF. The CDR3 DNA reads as TGTGCCAGCAACCAGTTGGGAGGAAACTCCTACAATGAGCAGTTCTTC.

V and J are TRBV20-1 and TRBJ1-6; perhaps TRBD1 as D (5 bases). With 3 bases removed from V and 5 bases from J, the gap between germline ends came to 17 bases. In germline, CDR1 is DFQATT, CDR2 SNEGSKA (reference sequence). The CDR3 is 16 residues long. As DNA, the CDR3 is TGCAGTGCTAGTCAACTAGGGGACGGGGATAATTCACCCCTCCACTTT. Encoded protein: CSASQLGDGDNSPLHF.

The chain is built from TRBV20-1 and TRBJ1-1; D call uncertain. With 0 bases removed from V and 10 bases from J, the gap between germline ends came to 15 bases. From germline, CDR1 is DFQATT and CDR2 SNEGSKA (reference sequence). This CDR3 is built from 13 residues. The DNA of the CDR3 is TGCAGTGCTAGAGATTCTCACAATCTGGTAGCTTTCTTT. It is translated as CSARDSHNLVAFF.

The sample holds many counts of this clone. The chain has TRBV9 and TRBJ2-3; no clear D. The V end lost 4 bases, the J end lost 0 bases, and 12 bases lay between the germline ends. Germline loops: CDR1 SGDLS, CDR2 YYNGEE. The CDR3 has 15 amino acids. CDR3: CASSYTPGSTDTQYF. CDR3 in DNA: TGTGCCAGCAGCTACACGCCAGGTAGCACAGATACGCAGTATTTT.

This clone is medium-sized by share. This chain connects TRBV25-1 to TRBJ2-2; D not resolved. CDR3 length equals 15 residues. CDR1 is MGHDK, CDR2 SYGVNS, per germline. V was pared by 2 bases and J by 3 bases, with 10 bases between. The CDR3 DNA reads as TGTGCCAGCAGTGAAGGCGGCTCACACACCGGGGAGCTGTTTTTT. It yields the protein CASSEGGSHTGELFF.

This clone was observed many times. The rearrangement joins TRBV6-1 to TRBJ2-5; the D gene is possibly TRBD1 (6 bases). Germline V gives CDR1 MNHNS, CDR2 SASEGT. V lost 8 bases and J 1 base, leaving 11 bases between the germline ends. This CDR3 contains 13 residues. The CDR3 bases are TGTGCCAGCTCGGGACACCCCCAAGAGACCCAGTACTTC. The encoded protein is CASSGHPQETQYF.

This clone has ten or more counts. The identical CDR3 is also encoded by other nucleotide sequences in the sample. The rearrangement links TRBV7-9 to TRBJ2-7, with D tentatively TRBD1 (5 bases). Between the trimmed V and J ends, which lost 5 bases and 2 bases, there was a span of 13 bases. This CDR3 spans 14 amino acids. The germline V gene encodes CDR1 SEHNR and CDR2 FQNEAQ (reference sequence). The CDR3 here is CASSPTRVPYEQYF. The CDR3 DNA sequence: TGTGCCAGCAGCCCCACCAGGGTCCCCTACGAGCAGTACTTC.

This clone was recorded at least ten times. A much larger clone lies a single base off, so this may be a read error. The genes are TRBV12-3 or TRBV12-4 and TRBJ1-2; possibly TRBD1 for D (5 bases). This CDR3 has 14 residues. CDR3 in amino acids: CASMFQGYVWGYAF. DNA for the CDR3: TGTGCCAGCATGTTCCAGGGTTATGTCTGGGGCTACGCCTTC.

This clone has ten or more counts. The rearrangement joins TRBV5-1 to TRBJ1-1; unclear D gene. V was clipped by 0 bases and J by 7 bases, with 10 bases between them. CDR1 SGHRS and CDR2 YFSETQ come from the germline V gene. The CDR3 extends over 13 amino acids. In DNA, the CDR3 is TGCGCCAGCAGCTTGGAACAAGGCCGTGAAGCTTTCTTT. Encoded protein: CASSLEQGREAFF.

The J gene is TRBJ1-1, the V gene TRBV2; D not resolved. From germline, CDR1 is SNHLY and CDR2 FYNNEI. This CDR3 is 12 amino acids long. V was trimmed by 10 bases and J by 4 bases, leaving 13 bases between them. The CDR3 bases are TGTGCCACCTTAATGGCATCCACTGAAGCTTTCTTT. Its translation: CATLMASTEAFF.

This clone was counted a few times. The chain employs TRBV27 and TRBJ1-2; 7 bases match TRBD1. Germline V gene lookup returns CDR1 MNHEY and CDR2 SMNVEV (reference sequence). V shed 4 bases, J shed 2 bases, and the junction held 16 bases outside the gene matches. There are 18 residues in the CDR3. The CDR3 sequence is CASSCHGTARPTNYGYTF. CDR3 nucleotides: TGTGCCAGCAGTTGCCACGGGACAGCGCGACCCACGAACTATGGCTACACCTTC.

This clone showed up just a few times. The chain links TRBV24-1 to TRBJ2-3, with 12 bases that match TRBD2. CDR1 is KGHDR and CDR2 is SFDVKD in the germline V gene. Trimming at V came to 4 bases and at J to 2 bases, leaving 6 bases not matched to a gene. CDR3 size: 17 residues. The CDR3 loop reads CATSDPRLAGDTDTQYF. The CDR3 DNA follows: TGTGCCACCAGTGACCCAAGACTAGCGGGAGACACAGATACGCAGTATTTT.